Below are 16 T cell receptor beta chains sequenced from a single sample in a study of early T cells in non-severe SARS-CoV-2 infection (dated by TCRdb to about 2021). Libraries were prepared through 5' RACE. This sample was sequenced with a NextSeq 500. The public sequencing data were trimmed at Q25 with fastp and processed into clonotypes with MiXCR by TCRdb, which kept only in-frame beta chains. Every CDR3 protein is listed once, alongside the most common genes and DNA of its rows. This sample gives tens of thousands of distinct CDR3 sequences in total; approximately 13% of them show up just once. The ten most abundant clones make up roughly 8.8% of the sample. The specimen comprised whole blood, sampled at baseline. These receptor sequences come from an adult who was a healthcare worker with PCR-confirmed SARS-CoV-2 infection or an uninfected control (not recorded which).

This clonotype was observed many times. The chain carries TRBV7-9 and TRBJ2-3, with a possible D match to TRBD2 (6 bases). CDR3 length: 15 residues. The germline CDR1 and CDR2 sequences are SEHNR and FQNEAQ (reference sequence). V was shortened by 1 base and J by 2 bases, with 10 bases between the two germline ends. The CDR3 region is CASSLDGGATDTQYF. The CDR3 DNA reads TGTGCCAGCAGCTTAGACGGCGGGGCCACAGATACGCAGTATTTT.

The rearrangement uses TRBV18 and TRBJ1-1; D is ambiguous. CDR3 length: 15 residues. Germline assignment: CDR1 KGHSH and CDR2 LQKENI. V gave up 10 bases and J gave up 3 bases, with 21 bases separating them. Written as DNA, the CDR3 is TGTGCCACCGCAGCAGGACTGTCTAGGGACACTGAAGCTTTCTTT. This encodes CATAAGLSRDTEAFF.

This clonotype has ten or more counts. The genes are TRBV4-1 and TRBJ2-3, with D perhaps TRBD2 (5 bases). Germline V CDR1 and CDR2: MGHRA, YSYEKL. The V gene lost 1 base and the J gene lost 1 base, with 12 bases spanning the gap. The CDR3 sequence is 16 residues long. CDR3 nucleotide sequence: TGCGCCAGCAGCCAAGTACTAGGCCGGGGCACAGATACGCAGTATTTT. This codes for CASSQVLGRGTDTQYF.

This clonotype was recorded many times. This sequence joins TRBV27 and TRBJ2-1, with TRBD1 matching over 11 bases. V dropped 8 bases and J dropped 3; count of bases not matched to a gene: 12. Germline CDR1 reads MNHEY; CDR2 reads SMNVEV (reference sequence). The CDR3 has 17 residues. The CDR3 DNA is TGTGCCAGCGGGTCGTCTGCGGGGACAGGGGGCTACAATGAGCAGTTCTTC. It is translated as CASGSSAGTGGYNEQFF.

This clonotype was picked up a small number of times. CDR3 amino acids: CSVEAGDRGRPGELFF. In DNA, the CDR3 is TGCAGCGTTGAAGCGGGGGACAGGGGGCGACCCGGGGAGCTGTTTTTT. The chain links TRBV29-1 to TRBJ2-2; the match to TRBD1 covers 12 bases. V lost 1 base to trimming and J lost 6 bases; unmatched junction nucleotides: 6. Germline V gene data show CDR1 as SQVTM and CDR2 as ANQGSEA. The CDR3 runs 16 residues.

The V call is TRBV12-3 or TRBV12-4, the J call TRBJ2-7; no clear D gene. This CDR3 has 18 amino acids. V was shortened by 4 bases and J by 3 bases, with 25 bases between the two germline ends. The CDR3, as DNA: TGTGCCAGCAGTTCTGGGCCTCCTCCGGCATCCTCCGGCTACGAGCAGTACTTC. As protein: CASSSGPPPASSGYEQYF.

Only a few counts were recorded for this clonotype. J is TRBJ2-3 and V is TRBV11-2, with D maybe TRBD1 (6 bases). V shed 0 bases and J shed 2 bases, with 9 bases lying between them. CDR1 and CDR2 from the germline V gene are SGHAT and FQNNGV. CDR3 length: 15 residues. The DNA of the CDR3 is TGTGCCAGCAGCTTAGACCGGACAGCCACAGATACGCAGTATTTT. It is translated as CASSLDRTATDTQYF.

This clonotype was seen only a few times. The rearrangement links TRBV2 to TRBJ2-7; D unresolved. The CDR3 has 14 amino acids. The germline gives CDR1 SNHLY, CDR2 FYNNEI. Between the trimmed V and J ends, which lost 6 bases and 0 bases, there was a span of 12 bases. CDR3 sequence reads: CASRKAESSYEQYF. The CDR3, as DNA: TGTGCCAGCAGGAAAGCCGAAAGCTCCTACGAGCAGTACTTC.

This clonotype was picked up a small number of times. This chain links TRBV11-2 with TRBJ1-1, with a weak D call TRBD1 (5 bases). Trimming pared 2 bases from V and 4 bases from J, leaving 17 bases between. The CDR3 has 16 residues. Germline CDR1 is SGHAT and CDR2 is FQNNGV. The CDR3 is CASSLTAGYRGTEAFF. DNA of the CDR3: TGTGCCAGCAGCTTAACCGCAGGGTACCGGGGCACTGAAGCTTTCTTT. Variable domain in full (rest from reference TRBV11-2 and TRBJ1-1): EAGVAQSPRYKIIEKRQSVAFWCNPISGHATLYWYQQILGQGPKLLIQFQNNGVVDDSQLPKDRFSAERLKGVDSTLKIQPAKLEDSAVYLCASSLTAGYRGTEAFFGQGTRLTVV.

This clonotype was seen a few times. The rearrangement joins TRBV20-1 to TRBJ2-7, with 7 bases lining up with TRBD2. This CDR3 has 14 amino acids. V was clipped by 0 bases and J by 6 bases; unmatched bases: 8. Germline lookup yields CDR1 DFQATT and CDR2 SNEGSKA (reference sequence). The CDR3 reads CSARDPSGVTEQYF. CDR3 DNA sequence: TGCAGTGCTAGAGATCCCAGCGGGGTCACCGAGCAGTACTTC.

This clonotype has more than one count but fewer than ten. The chain uses TRBV10-2 and TRBJ1-3; 8 bases are a match to TRBD1. This CDR3 spans 16 amino acids. Trimming cost V 5 bases and J 4 bases; bases outside gene matches: 10. Per germline, CDR1 WSHSY and CDR2 SAAADI. This chain's CDR3 is CASSPAGTGGGNTIYF. The CDR3 DNA follows: TGCGCCAGCAGTCCGGCAGGGACAGGAGGCGGAAACACCATATATTTT.

V usage is TRBV14 and J usage is TRBJ2-2, with D uncertain. The CDR3 runs to 14 residues. Looked up from germline, CDR1 is SGHDN and CDR2 is FVKESK. Trimming left V 4 bases short and J 5 bases short, with 11 bases between. DNA of the CDR3: TGTGCCAGCAGCCCCCGGACCACTACCGGGGAGCTGTTTTTT. Translating it yields CASSPRTTTGELFF.

This clonotype has just a few counts. CDR3 sequence reads: CASSFGDLQFF. Written as DNA, the CDR3 is TGTGCCAGCAGTTTTGGGGACCTGCAGTTCTTC. The rearrangement uses TRBV27 and TRBJ2-1, with D perhaps being TRBD1 or TRBD2 (5 bases each). CDR3 length: 11 amino acids. Germline CDR1 and CDR2: MNHEY and SMNVEV (reference sequence). The ends were cut back, 3 bases at V and 12 bases at J, with 9 bases in the middle.

Ten or more counts support this clonotype. The chain joins TRBV5-1 to TRBJ2-2; perhaps TRBD2 as D (5 bases). Deletions cut 5 bases from V and 6 bases from J, with 8 bases between. This CDR3 contains 12 residues. Germline-derived CDR1 and CDR2 are SGHRS and YFSETQ. In DNA, the CDR3 is TGCGCCAGCAGAATTAGCGCCGGGGAGCTGTTTTTT. It is translated as CASRISAGELFF.

The V gene is TRBV5-1, the J gene TRBJ2-2; D not certain. Trimming removed 0 bases from V and 0 bases from J, with 9 bases in between. Germline values: CDR1 SGHRS, CDR2 YFSETQ. The CDR3 covers 16 residues. The CDR3 is CASSLVVMTNTGELFF. The CDR3, as DNA: TGCGCCAGCAGCTTGGTTGTCATGACGAACACCGGGGAGCTGTTTTTT.

The chain carries TRBV4-2 and TRBJ2-7, with D maybe TRBD1 (6 bases). Germline-derived CDR1 and CDR2 are LGHNA and YNFKEQ. Trimming left V 4 bases short and J 3 bases short, with 10 bases between. This CDR3 comprises 13 residues. The CDR3 sequence is CASSPGHLYEQYF. In DNA form, the CDR3 reads TGTGCCAGCAGCCCGGGACACCTCTACGAGCAGTACTTC.